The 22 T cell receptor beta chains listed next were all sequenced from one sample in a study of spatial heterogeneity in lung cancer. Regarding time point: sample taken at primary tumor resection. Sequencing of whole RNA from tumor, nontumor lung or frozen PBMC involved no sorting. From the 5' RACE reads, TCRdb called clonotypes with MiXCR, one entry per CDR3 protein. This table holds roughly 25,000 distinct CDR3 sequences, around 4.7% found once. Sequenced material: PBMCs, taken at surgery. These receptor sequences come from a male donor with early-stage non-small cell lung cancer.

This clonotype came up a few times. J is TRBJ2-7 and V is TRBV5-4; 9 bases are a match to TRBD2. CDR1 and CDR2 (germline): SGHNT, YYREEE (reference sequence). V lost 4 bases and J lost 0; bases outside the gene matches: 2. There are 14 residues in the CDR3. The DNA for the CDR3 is TGTGCCAGCAGCCCGCGGGGGGGCTCCTACGAGCAGTACTTC. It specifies CASSPRGGSYEQYF. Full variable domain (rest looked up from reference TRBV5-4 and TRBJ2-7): ETGVTQSPTHLIKTRGQQVTLRCSSQSGHNTVSWYQQALGQGPQFIFQYYREEENGRGNFPPRFSGLQFPNYSSELNVNALELDDSALYLCASSPRGGSYEQYFGPGTRLTVT.

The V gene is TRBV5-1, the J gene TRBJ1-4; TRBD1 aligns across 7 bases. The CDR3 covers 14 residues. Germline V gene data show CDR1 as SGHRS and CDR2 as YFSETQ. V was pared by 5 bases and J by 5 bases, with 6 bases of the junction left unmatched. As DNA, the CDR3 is TGCGCCAGCAGGGGAGGGGGCGGAAATGAAAAACTGTTTTTT. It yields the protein CASRGGGGNEKLFF.

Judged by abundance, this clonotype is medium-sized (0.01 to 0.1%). The CDR3 reads CSARGLVSGEQYF. As DNA, the CDR3 is TGCAGTGCTCGGGGACTAGTGTCGGGAGAGCAGTACTTC. The chain recombines TRBV20-1 with TRBJ2-7; 8 bases fit TRBD2. Trimming took 5 bases from V and 7 from J; bases not matched to a gene: 10. This CDR3 comprises 13 residues. The germline V gene encodes CDR1 DFQATT and CDR2 SNEGSKA (reference sequence).

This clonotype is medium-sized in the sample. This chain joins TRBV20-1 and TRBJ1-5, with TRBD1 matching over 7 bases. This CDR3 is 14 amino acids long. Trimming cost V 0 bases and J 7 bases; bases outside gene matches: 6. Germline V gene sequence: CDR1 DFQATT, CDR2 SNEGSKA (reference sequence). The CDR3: CSARDPQGNQPQHF. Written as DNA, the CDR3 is TGCAGTGCTAGAGATCCACAGGGGAACCAGCCCCAGCATTTT.

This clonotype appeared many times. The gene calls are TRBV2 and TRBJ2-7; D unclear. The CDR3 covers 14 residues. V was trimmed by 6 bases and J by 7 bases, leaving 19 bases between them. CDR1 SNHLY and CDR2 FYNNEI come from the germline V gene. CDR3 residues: CASSSAASRLEQYF. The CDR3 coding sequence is TGTGCCAGCAGCTCTGCAGCTAGTAGACTGGAGCAGTACTTC.

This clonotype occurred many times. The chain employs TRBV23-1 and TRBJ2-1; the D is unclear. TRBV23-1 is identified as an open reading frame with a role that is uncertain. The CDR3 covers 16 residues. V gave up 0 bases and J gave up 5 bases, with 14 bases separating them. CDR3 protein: CASSQSLAALNNEQFF. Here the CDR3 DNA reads TGCGCCAGCAGTCAATCGCTGGCGGCCCTTAACAATGAGCAGTTCTTC.

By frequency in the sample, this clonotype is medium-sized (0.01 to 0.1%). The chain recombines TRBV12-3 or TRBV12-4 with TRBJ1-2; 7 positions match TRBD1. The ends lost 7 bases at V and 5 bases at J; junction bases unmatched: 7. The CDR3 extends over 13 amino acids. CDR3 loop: CASTLNRGYGYTF. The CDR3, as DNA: TGTGCCAGCACCCTGAACAGGGGTTATGGCTACACCTTC.

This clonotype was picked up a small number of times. Here the CDR3 reads CASSQEVGRISGNTIYF. The DNA for the CDR3 is TGCGCCAGCAGCCAAGAAGTCGGCCGAATCTCTGGAAACACCATATATTTT. V is TRBV4-1 and J is TRBJ1-3; D is unresolved. Germline lookup yields CDR1 MGHRA and CDR2 YSYEKL. This CDR3 spans 17 amino acids. Trimming left V 0 bases short and J 0 bases short, with 12 bases between.

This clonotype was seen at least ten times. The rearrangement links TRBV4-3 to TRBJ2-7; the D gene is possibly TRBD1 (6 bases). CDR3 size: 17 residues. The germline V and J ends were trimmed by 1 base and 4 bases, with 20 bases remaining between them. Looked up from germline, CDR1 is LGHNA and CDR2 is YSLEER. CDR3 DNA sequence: TGCGCCAGCAGCCAAGTGACAGGCGTTTTGTCCCCTTACGAGCAGTACTTC. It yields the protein CASSQVTGVLSPYEQYF.

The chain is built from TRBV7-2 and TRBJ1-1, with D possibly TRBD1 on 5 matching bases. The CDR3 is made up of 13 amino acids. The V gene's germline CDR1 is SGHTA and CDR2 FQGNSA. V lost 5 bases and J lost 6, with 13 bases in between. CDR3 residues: CASSRRWDSEAFF. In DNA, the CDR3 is TGTGCCAGCAGCCGACGATGGGACTCTGAAGCTTTCTTT.

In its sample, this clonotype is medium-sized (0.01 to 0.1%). The CDR3 protein is CASSPGTGRSPLHF. CDR3 DNA sequence: TGTGCCAGCAGCCCCGGGACAGGGAGGTCACCCCTCCACTTT. The V and J genes are TRBV3-1 and TRBJ1-6, with 9 bases aligning to TRBD1. The CDR3 covers 14 residues. V lost 4 bases, J lost 10 bases, and 5 bases stayed unmatched. Germline CDR1 reads LGHDT; CDR2 reads YNNKEL (reference sequence).

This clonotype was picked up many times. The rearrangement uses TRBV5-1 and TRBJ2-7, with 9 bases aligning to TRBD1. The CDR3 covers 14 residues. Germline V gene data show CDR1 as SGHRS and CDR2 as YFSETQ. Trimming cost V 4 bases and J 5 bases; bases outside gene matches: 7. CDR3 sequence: CASSKGGQGHEQYF. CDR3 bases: TGCGCCAGCAGCAAGGGGGGACAGGGCCACGAGCAGTACTTC.

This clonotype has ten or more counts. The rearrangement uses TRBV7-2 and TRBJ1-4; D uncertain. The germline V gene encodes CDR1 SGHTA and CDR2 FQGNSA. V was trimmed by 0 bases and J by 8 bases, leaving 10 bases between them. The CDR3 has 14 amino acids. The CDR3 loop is CASSLARVGEKLFF. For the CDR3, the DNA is TGTGCCAGCAGCTTAGCGAGGGTAGGGGAAAAACTGTTTTTT.

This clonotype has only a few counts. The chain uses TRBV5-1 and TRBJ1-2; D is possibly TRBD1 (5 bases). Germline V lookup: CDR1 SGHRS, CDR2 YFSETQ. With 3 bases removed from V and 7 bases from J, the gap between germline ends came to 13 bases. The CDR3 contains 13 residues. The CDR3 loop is CASSSARVGGYTF. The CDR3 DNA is TGCGCCAGCAGCTCGGCCAGGGTGGGTGGCTACACCTTC.

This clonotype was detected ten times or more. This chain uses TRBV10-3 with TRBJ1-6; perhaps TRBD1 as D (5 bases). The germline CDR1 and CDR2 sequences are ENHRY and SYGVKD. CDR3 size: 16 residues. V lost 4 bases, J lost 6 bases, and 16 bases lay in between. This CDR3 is CAISGVGGGGNSPLHF. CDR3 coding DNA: TGTGCCATCAGTGGAGTGGGGGGTGGAGGTAATTCACCCCTCCACTTT.

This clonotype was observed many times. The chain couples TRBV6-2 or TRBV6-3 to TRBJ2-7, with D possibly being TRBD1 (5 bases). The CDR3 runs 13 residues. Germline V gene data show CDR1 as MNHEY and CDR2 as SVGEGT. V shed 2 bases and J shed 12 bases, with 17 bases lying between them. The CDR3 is CASSYLDNTSLYF. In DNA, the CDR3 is TGTGCCAGCAGTTACCTGGACAACACAAGTCTGTACTTC.

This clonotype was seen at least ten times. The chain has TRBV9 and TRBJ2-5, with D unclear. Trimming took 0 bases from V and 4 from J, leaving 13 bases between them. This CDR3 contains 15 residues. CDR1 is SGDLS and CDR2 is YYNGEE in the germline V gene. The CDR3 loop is CASSVGAHIVETQYF. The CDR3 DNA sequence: TGTGCCAGCAGCGTAGGCGCACATATAGTAGAGACCCAGTACTTC.

For the CDR3, the DNA is TGTGCCAGCAGTGAAGGGGATCGTGGGTTTCAGCCCCAGCATTTT. It is translated as CASSEGDRGFQPQHF. The chain is built from TRBV6-1 and TRBJ1-5; no definite D call. The germline V and J ends were trimmed by 1 base and 6 bases, with 13 bases remaining between them. CDR3 length: 15 residues. CDR1 is MNHNS and CDR2 is SASEGT in the germline V gene.

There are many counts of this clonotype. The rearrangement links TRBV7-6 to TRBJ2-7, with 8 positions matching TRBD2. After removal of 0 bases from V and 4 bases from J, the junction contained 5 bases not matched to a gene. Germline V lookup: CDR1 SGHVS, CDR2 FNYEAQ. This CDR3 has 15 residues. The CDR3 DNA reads TGTGCCAGCAGCTTAGCAAGCGGGAGTAGGTACGAGCAGTACTTC. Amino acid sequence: CASSLASGSRYEQYF.

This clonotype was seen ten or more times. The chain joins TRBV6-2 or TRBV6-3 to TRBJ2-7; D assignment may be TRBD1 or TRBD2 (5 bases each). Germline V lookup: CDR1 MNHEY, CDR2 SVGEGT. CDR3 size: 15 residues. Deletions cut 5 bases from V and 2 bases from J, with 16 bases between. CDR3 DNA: TGTGCCAGCAGTAGAGCCCGGGACGGACCCTACGAGCAGTACTTC. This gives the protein CASSRARDGPYEQYF.

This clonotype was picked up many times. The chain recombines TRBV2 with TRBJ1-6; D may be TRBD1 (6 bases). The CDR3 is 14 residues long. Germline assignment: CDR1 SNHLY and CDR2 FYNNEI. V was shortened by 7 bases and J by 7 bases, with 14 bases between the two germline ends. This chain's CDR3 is CASTLDRRNSPLHF. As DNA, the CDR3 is TGTGCCAGCACCCTGGACAGACGGAATTCACCCCTCCACTTT.

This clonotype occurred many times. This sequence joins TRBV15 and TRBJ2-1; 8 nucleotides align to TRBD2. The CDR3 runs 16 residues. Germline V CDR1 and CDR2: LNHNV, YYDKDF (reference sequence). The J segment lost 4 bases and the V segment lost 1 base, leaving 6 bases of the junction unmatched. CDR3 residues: CATSRVGSGNYNEQFF. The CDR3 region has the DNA TGTGCCACCAGCAGAGTGGGTAGCGGGAATTACAATGAGCAGTTCTTC.